This is a list of T cell receptor beta chains from one sample in a study of cytomegalovirus exposure and HLA in healthy donors. The data were produced by immunoSEQ multiplex PCR, yet TCRdb's version contains in-frame clones alone and is incomplete. Among 130,000 to 150,000 clones listed, about 74% were seen once. Material: PBMCs. The receptor set was obtained from a young man in good health and CMV-seropositive. The CDR3 runs from the conserved cysteine through the conserved F or W. Each record gives: J gene, D gene, V gene, clone size, CDR3 protein, CDR3 DNA. D genes are given only for firm matches. Expanded clones are given a class, and other clones once, few, many or no size at all.

>TRBJ1-5|NA|TRBV2|NA
CASSENRRSNQPQHF
TGTGCCAGCAGTGAAAACAGGCGGAGCAATCAGCCCCAGCATTTT
>TRBJ2-7|TRBD1|TRBV4-3|NA
CASSQVWDRGYEQYF
TGCGCCAGCAGCCAAGTTTGGGACAGGGGCTACGAGCAGTACTTC
>TRBJ2-3|TRBD1|TRBV4-2|NA
CASSKTGDGTDTQYF
TGTGCCAGCAGCAAGACAGGGGACGGCACAGATACGCAGTATTTT
>TRBJ1-1|NA|TRBV4-3|NA
CASRLAPGLGEAFF
TGCGCCAGCAGACTAGCACCAGGGTTAGGTGAAGCTTTCTTT
>TRBJ2-2|NA|TRBV28|NA
CASRVEVAATGELFF
TGTGCCAGCAGAGTGGAGGTAGCGGCCACCGGGGAGCTGTTTTTT
>TRBJ1-5|NA|TRBV19|NA
CASIGGFNQPQHF
TGTGCCAGTATTGGGGGCTTTAATCAGCCCCAGCATTTT
>TRBJ2-7|TRBD1|TRBV7-9|NA
CASSSMARDRGLGEQYF
TGTGCCAGCAGCTCCATGGCCCGGGACAGGGGGCTTGGCGAGCAGTACTTC
>TRBJ2-2|TRBD1|TRBV4-1|NA
CASSQETGGGTGELFF
TGCGCCAGCAGCCAAGAAACAGGGGGCGGCACCGGGGAGCTGTTTTTT
>TRBJ1-3|NA|TRBV5-1|NA
CASSSGISGNTIYF
TGCGCCAGCAGCTCCGGGATCTCTGGAAACACCATATATTTT
>TRBJ1-3|NA|TRBV14|NA
CASSLVGGNTIYF
TGTGCCAGCAGCCTTGTCGGTGGAAACACCATATATTTT
>TRBJ2-7|TRBD1|TRBV25-1|NA
CASSEAGTGTYEQYF
TGTGCCAGCAGTGAGGCCGGGACAGGGACTTACGAGCAGTACTTC
>TRBJ2-1|TRBD2|TRBV27|NA
CASTPGLAGAYNEQFF
TGTGCCAGCACCCCAGGACTAGCGGGAGCCTACAATGAGCAGTTCTTC
>TRBJ2-7|TRBD2|TRBV9|few
CASSVGGSNYEQYF
TGTGCCAGCAGCGTAGGCGGGAGTAACTACGAGCAGTACTTC
>TRBJ1-5|NA|TRBV19|once
CASSLLEQLNQPQHF
TGTGCCAGTAGCCTGCTGGAGCAACTCAATCAGCCCCAGCATTTT
>TRBJ1-5|NA|TRBV19|few
CASKLRGNQPQHF
TGTGCCAGTAAATTAAGAGGCAATCAGCCCCAGCATTTT
>TRBJ1-3|NA|TRBV6-1|NA
CASSGPGHQTSGNTIYF
TGTGCCAGCAGTGGACCGGGACACCAAACCTCTGGAAACACCATATATTTT
>TRBJ2-2|NA|TRBV4-3|NA
CASSQVNRVAGVVAGELFF
TGCGCCAGCAGCCAAGTAAACAGGGTGGCGGGAGTTGTCGCCGGGGAGCTGTTTTTT
>TRBJ2-7|TRBD1|TRBV15|NA
CATSWDRGLYEQYF
TGTGCCACCAGCTGGGACAGGGGGTTGTACGAGCAGTACTTC
>TRBJ2-3|TRBD2|TRBV29-1|NA
CSVVREADTQYF
TGCAGCGTTGTGCGGGAGGCAGATACGCAGTATTTT
>TRBJ2-3|TRBD2|TRBV5-4|NA
CASSRPLRGGSTDTQYF
TGTGCCAGCAGCCGTCCCTTGCGGGGGGGAAGTACAGATACGCAGTATTTT
>TRBJ2-7|NA|TRBV28|few
CASRNRGFSYEQYF
TGTGCCAGCAGGAACCGGGGTTTCTCCTACGAGCAGTACTTC
>TRBJ1-2|NA|TRBV5-4|NA
CASSRGLDNYGYTF
TGTGCCAGCAGCAGGGGACTAGATAACTATGGCTACACCTTC
>TRBJ1-1|NA|TRBV5-4|NA
CASSLTGRGTEAFF
TGTGCCAGCAGCTTGACGGGGCGGGGCACTGAAGCTTTCTTT
>TRBJ1-5|NA|TRBV19|NA
CASSIDGGPNQPQHF
TGTGCCAGTAGTATAGACGGTGGGCCCAATCAGCCCCAGCATTTT
>TRBJ1-3|NA|TRBV2|NA
CASSEAGGTGNTIYF
TGTGCCAGCAGTGAAGCGGGAGGGACTGGAAACACCATATATTTT
>TRBJ1-5|NA|TRBV4-3|NA
CASSQEYGLVNQPQHF
TGCGCCAGCAGCCAAGAATATGGACTCGTCAATCAGCCCCAGCATTTT
>TRBJ2-5|TRBD1|TRBV11-2|NA
CASSPRDRQETQYF
TGTGCCAGCAGCCCCCGGGACAGACAAGAGACCCAGTACTTC
>TRBJ1-3|NA|TRBV5-1|NA
CASSPDLGLAGNTIYF
TGCGCCAGCAGCCCCGACCTGGGCTTGGCTGGAAACACCATATATTTT
>TRBJ2-1|TRBD2|TRBV11-3|NA
CASSLGKTSGSQGEQFF
TGTGCCAGCAGCTTGGGAAAGACTAGCGGGAGTCAGGGTGAGCAGTTCTTC
>TRBJ1-1|NA|TRBV10-1|many
CASSESGSGLTFEAFF
TGCGCCAGCAGTGAGTCGGGGTCCGGACTTACATTCGAAGCTTTCTTT
>TRBJ2-7|TRBD2|TRBV9|NA
CASSASGKLDEQYF
TGTGCCAGCAGCGCTAGCGGGAAGTTGGACGAGCAGTACTTC
>TRBJ2-5|TRBD2|TRBV13|NA
CASSLQTTSGSQGEQYF
TGTGCCAGCAGCCTCCAAACTACTAGCGGTAGCCAGGGAGAGCAGTACTTC
>TRBJ2-2|NA|TRBV4-3|NA
CASSQDPRGNTGELFF
TGCGCCAGCAGCCAAGATCCCCGGGGGAACACCGGGGAGCTGTTTTTT
>TRBJ2-7|NA|TRBV29-1|NA
CSVAQWDSEQYF
TGCAGCGTTGCGCAATGGGACTCCGAGCAGTACTTC
>TRBJ2-1|NA|TRBV7-8|NA
CASRGNSVPNNEQFF
TGTGCCAGCAGAGGTAATAGCGTCCCAAACAATGAGCAGTTCTTC
>TRBJ2-3|NA|TRBV28|NA
CASSPLNGDTQYF
TGTGCCAGCAGTCCCCTTAACGGAGATACGCAGTATTTT
>TRBJ1-1|TRBD1|TRBV6-5|NA
CASSYPTGKGNTEAFF
TGTGCCAGCAGTTACCCGACAGGGAAGGGGAACACTGAAGCTTTCTTT
>TRBJ2-3|NA|TRBV28|NA
CASKMTSTDTQYF
TGTGCCAGCAAGATGACTAGCACAGATACGCAGTATTTT
>TRBJ2-7|NA|TRBV19|NA
CASSRWGPIYEQYF
TGTGCCAGTAGTCGATGGGGCCCCATCTACGAGCAGTACTTC
>TRBJ1-1|TRBD1|TRBV4-3|few
CASSLGQGTTEAFF
TGCGCCAGCAGCCTGGGACAGGGCACCACTGAAGCTTTCTTT
>TRBJ2-1|NA|TRBV27|NA
CASSLKPSSYNEQFF
TGTGCCAGCAGTTTAAAACCGAGCTCCTACAATGAGCAGTTCTTC
>TRBJ2-1|NA|TRBV9|NA
CASSVGGGTHYNEQFF
TGTGCCAGCAGCGTAGGAGGCGGAACCCACTACAATGAGCAGTTCTTC
>TRBJ2-2|NA|TRBV7-9|NA
CASTLGPAGLNTGELFF
TGTGCCAGCACCTTAGGCCCAGCGGGTCTTAACACCGGGGAGCTGTTTTTT
>TRBJ1-1|TRBD1|TRBV27|NA
CASSLWAGGNTEAFF
TGTGCCAGCAGTTTATGGGCAGGGGGCAACACTGAAGCTTTCTTT
>TRBJ1-4|NA|TRBV7-2|NA
CASSLIGGGEKLFF
TGTGCCAGCAGCTTAATAGGGGGAGGGGAAAAACTGTTTTTT
>TRBJ1-3|TRBD1|TRBV28|NA
CASSFGTVSGNTIYF
TGTGCCAGCAGTTTCGGGACAGTCTCTGGAAACACCATATATTTT
>TRBJ2-2|TRBD1|TRBV9|NA
CASSPGTGDLTGELFF
TGTGCCAGCAGCCCCGGGACAGGGGATTTGACCGGGGAGCTGTTTTTT
>TRBJ2-3|TRBD2|TRBV4-1|few
CASSRSSGDGTDTQYF
TGCGCCAGCAGCCGCTCTAGCGGAGATGGGACAGATACGCAGTATTTT
>TRBJ2-2|TRBD2|TRBV27|NA
CASSSSSGYTGELFF
TGTGCCAGCAGTTCTTCTAGCGGTTACACCGGGGAGCTGTTTTTT
>TRBJ2-5|NA|TRBV29-1|NA
CSVRLSQETQYF
TGCAGCGTAAGACTATCACAAGAGACCCAGTACTTC